Following are 23 T cell receptor beta chains from one sample sequenced in a study of control samples from healthy donors and cancer patients. Only in-frame clones appear in the TCRdb table, and some are missing; sequencing was by immunoSEQ multiplex PCR. The table lists around 110,000 clones, around 89% of them singletons. Sample: PBMCs. The source is a woman between 50 and 59 years old with colorectal cancer.

The chain recombines TRBV27 with TRBJ1-3, with D hard to call. The V end was cut by 4 bases, the J end by 4 bases, with 14 bases between. Germline CDR1 MNHEY, CDR2 SMNVEV (reference sequence). This CDR3 is 15 amino acids long. For the CDR3, the DNA is TGTGCCAGCAGTTCAGGCCCCGGTGGAGGAAACACCATATATTTT. Translating gives CASSSGPGGGNTIYF.

This chain uses TRBV28 with TRBJ1-2, with a tentative D call TRBD1 (5 bases). Germline lookup yields CDR1 MDHEN and CDR2 SYDVKM. The CDR3 extends over 15 amino acids. V was pared by 1 base and J by 3 bases, with 12 bases between. CDR3 residues: CASSLFAGGDYGYTF. The CDR3 DNA is TGTGCCAGCAGTTTATTCGCGGGGGGAGACTATGGCTACACCTTC.

This clone appeared once. This chain links TRBV6-5 with TRBJ2-3; 10 nucleotides match TRBD2. The CDR3 totals 16 residues. Looked up from germline, CDR1 is MNHEY and CDR2 is SVGAGI. The ends lost 2 bases at V and 4 bases at J; junction bases unmatched: 6. This chain's CDR3 is CASSYASGGSADTQYF. Here the CDR3 DNA reads TGTGCCAGCAGTTACGCTAGCGGGGGATCGGCAGATACGCAGTATTTT.

The rearrangement links TRBV6-5 to TRBJ1-2; 8 bases map to TRBD1. Germline V lookup: CDR1 MNHEY, CDR2 SVGAGI. The CDR3 extends over 15 amino acids. With 10 bases clipped from V and 2 bases from J, the junction kept 12 bases outside the gene matches. CDR3 coding DNA: TGTGCCACCTCCCAGGACAGGGCGCTAAACTATGGCTACACCTTC. This sequence encodes CATSQDRALNYGYTF.

The rearrangement links TRBV19 to TRBJ1-2, with 7 nucleotides matching TRBD1. Germline V gene data show CDR1 as LNHDA and CDR2 as SQIVND (reference sequence). V shed 8 bases and J 3 bases; nucleotides not matched to a gene: 6. This CDR3 has 13 amino acids. As DNA, the CDR3 is TGTGCCAGTCAAGAAGACAGGGACTATGGCTACACCTTC. It specifies CASQEDRDYGYTF.

This chain uses TRBV19 with TRBJ1-2; tentatively, D is TRBD1 (6 bases). V was shortened by 5 bases and J by 4 bases, with 11 bases between the two germline ends. The CDR3 contains 13 residues. CDR1 is LNHDA, CDR2 SQIVND, per germline (reference sequence). The DNA for the CDR3 is TGTGCCAGTAGTCCCTGGACAGCCTATGGCTACACCTTC. Its protein product is CASSPWTAYGYTF. Variable domain in full (rest from reference TRBV19 and TRBJ1-2): DGGITQSPKYLFRKEGQNVTLSCEQNLNHDAMYWYRQDPGQGLRLIYYSQIVNDFQKGDIAEGYSVSREKKESFPLTVTSAQKNPTAFYLCASSPWTAYGYTFGSGTRLTVV.

The CDR3 sequence is CASSSTGTGSSPLHF. The CDR3 nucleotides are TGTGCCAGCTCATCGACCGGGACAGGGAGTTCACCCCTCCACTTT. The chain has TRBV18 and TRBJ1-6, with 9 bases lining up with TRBD1. Germline CDR1 is KGHSH and CDR2 is LQKENI. The junction had 8 bases not matched to a gene; V was cut back by 5 bases and J by 9 bases. The CDR3 spans 15 residues. Complete variable domain (other parts from reference TRBV18 and TRBJ1-6): NAGVMQNPRHLVRRRGQEARLRCSPMKGHSHVYWYRQLPEEGLKFMVYLQKENIIDESGMPKERFSAEFPKEGPSILRIQQVVRGDSAAYFCASSSTGTGSSPLHFGNGTRLTVT.

A single count supports this clone. V and J are TRBV7-9 and TRBJ2-5; possible D gene TRBD1, 5 bases. V was trimmed by 5 bases and J by 2 bases, leaving 12 bases between them. The CDR3 has 14 residues. Germline V lookup: CDR1 SEHNR, CDR2 FQNEAQ (reference sequence). In DNA form, the CDR3 reads TGTGCCAGCAGCCTCCGGGCAGGGCAAGAGACCCAGTACTTC. Its protein is CASSLRAGQETQYF. The complete variable domain, with remaining parts taken from reference TRBV7-9 and TRBJ2-5, reads DTGVSQNPRHKITKRGQNVTFRCDPISEHNRLYWYRQTLGQGPEFLTYFQNEAQLEKSRLLSDRFSAERPKGSFSTLEIQRTEQGDSAMYLCASSLRAGQETQYFGPGTRLLVL.

This chain connects TRBV12-3 or TRBV12-4 to TRBJ1-1; tentative D call: TRBD1 (6 bases). The V end was cut by 5 bases, the J end by 0 bases, with 7 bases between. This CDR3 region has 13 residues. The CDR3: CASSAGVNTEAFF. The CDR3 DNA reads TGTGCCAGCAGTGCAGGGGTGAACACTGAAGCTTTCTTT.

This chain joins TRBV5-4 and TRBJ2-3; the D call may be TRBD1 or TRBD2 (6 bases each). Per germline, CDR1 SGHNT and CDR2 YYREEE (reference sequence). The ends were cut back, 3 bases at V and 1 base at J, with 15 bases in the middle. The CDR3 length is 16 residues. The CDR3 region has the DNA TGTGCCAGCAGCTCCGGACTGGGGGGCGGCACAGATACGCAGTATTTT. Residues: CASSSGLGGGTDTQYF.

The genes are TRBV9 and TRBJ2-1, with 8 positions matching TRBD2. Unmatched junction bases numbered 4, after V lost 4 bases and J lost 1 base. The CDR3 extends over 15 amino acids. The germline gives CDR1 SGDLS, CDR2 YYNGEE. The CDR3 region has the DNA TGTGCCAGCAGCCCCGGGAGGGGTTCCTACAATGAGCAGTTCTTC. Its protein is CASSPGRGSYNEQFF.

This chain connects TRBV7-3 to TRBJ2-1, with D tentatively TRBD2 (5 bases). CDR3 length: 16 amino acids. Trimming left V 1 base short and J 7 bases short, with 17 bases between. Germline-derived CDR1 and CDR2 are SGHTA and FQGTGA. CDR3 sequence (DNA): TGTGCCAGCAGCTTAAGGCCTAGCCGTCAGGATAATGAGCAGTTCTTC. This translates into CASSLRPSRQDNEQFF. Filled out from reference TRBV7-3 and TRBJ2-1, the complete variable domain reads GAGVSQTPSNKVTEKGKYVELRCDPISGHTALYWYRQSLGQGPEFLIYFQGTGAADDSGLPNDRFFAVRPEGSVSTLKIQRTERGDSAVYLCASSLRPSRQDNEQFFGPGTRLTVL.

V usage is TRBV29-1 and J usage is TRBJ1-2; TRBD1 agrees at 10 bases. CDR1 and CDR2 (germline): SQVTM, ANQGSEA. J was trimmed by 3 bases and V by 4 bases; bases with no gene match: 14. This CDR3 spans 17 amino acids. In DNA, the CDR3 is TGCAGCGTTGGATTGAGGGACAGGGGCTCCGTGGACTATGGCTACACCTTC. Its protein product is CSVGLRDRGSVDYGYTF.

This clone occurred a few times. This rearrangement joins TRBV9 to TRBJ2-2; 8 bases are a match to TRBD1. Germline CDR1 and CDR2: SGDLS and YYNGEE. The CDR3 is made up of 15 amino acids. Losses at the gene ends were 6 bases for V and 2 bases for J; bases not matched to a gene: 6. The CDR3: CASTPGGHNTGELFF. CDR3 DNA: TGTGCCAGCACTCCAGGGGGCCACAACACCGGGGAGCTGTTTTTT.

The CDR3 sequence: CASSVSNSPLHF. CDR3 nucleotides: TGTGCCAGTAGTGTGTCCAATTCACCCCTCCACTTT. The rearrangement uses TRBV19 and TRBJ1-6; D is undetermined. V lost 5 bases and J lost 7, with 6 bases in between. From germline, CDR1 is LNHDA and CDR2 SQIVND (reference sequence). This CDR3 is built from 12 residues.

The chain links TRBV30 to TRBJ1-4, with D maybe TRBD1 (6 bases). The CDR3 extends over 13 amino acids. Trimming took off 7 bases at V and 4 bases at J, with 13 bases between the two ends. CDR1 GTSNPN and CDR2 SVGIG come from the germline V gene (reference sequence). This chain's CDR3 is CASPGHGNEKLFF. In DNA form, the CDR3 reads TGTGCCTCCCCGGGACACGGTAATGAAAAACTGTTTTTT.

The rearrangement joins TRBV5-1 to TRBJ2-3; D not resolved. CDR1 is SGHRS and CDR2 is YFSETQ in the germline V gene. The CDR3 runs 12 residues. The V gene lost 1 base and the J gene lost 4 bases, with 4 bases spanning the gap. The chain's CDR3 is CASSLSSDTQYF. CDR3 sequence (DNA): TGCGCCAGCAGCTTGTCATCAGATACGCAGTATTTT.

V gene TRBV19 combines with J gene TRBJ1-2, with D maybe TRBD1 (5 bases). CDR3 length: 12 amino acids. V dropped 5 bases and J dropped 5 bases, with 9 bases sitting between them. Germline V lookup: CDR1 LNHDA, CDR2 SQIVND (reference sequence). The CDR3 coding sequence is TGTGCCAGTAGTGGACAAAATTATGGCTACACCTTC. It translates to CASSGQNYGYTF. The whole variable domain, remainder taken from reference TRBV19 and TRBJ1-2, is DGGITQSPKYLFRKEGQNVTLSCEQNLNHDAMYWYRQDPGQGLRLIYYSQIVNDFQKGDIAEGYSVSREKKESFPLTVTSAQKNPTAFYLCASSGQNYGYTFGSGTRLTVV.

In the case of this clone: Compared with germline, one end of the junction differs, possibly owing to a read error. The chain employs TRBV4-2 and TRBJ1-1; 7 bases are a match to TRBD1. Germline CDR1 and CDR2: LGHNA and YNFKEQ. The length of the CDR3 is 14 residues. The CDR3 DNA sequence: TGTGCTAGCAGCCCAGGACAGGTTCGGACTGAAGCTTTCTTT. Encoded protein: CASSPGQVRTEAFF.

This chain links TRBV7-9 with TRBJ2-7, with 9 positions matching TRBD1. CDR3 length: 16 residues. Losses at the gene ends were 5 bases for V and 4 bases for J; bases not matched to a gene: 12. The germline gives CDR1 SEHNR, CDR2 FQNEAQ (reference sequence). The CDR3: CASSTLPGTGMYEQYF. The CDR3 bases are TGTGCCAGCAGCACTCTCCCCGGGACAGGGATGTACGAGCAGTACTTC.

The chain employs TRBV12-3 or TRBV12-4 and TRBJ1-1; D ambiguous. The CDR3 sequence is 12 residues long. Trimming removed 5 bases at V and 4 bases at J, with 8 bases between. The CDR3 sequence: CASSAKGTEAFF. CDR3 bases: TGTGCCAGCAGTGCAAAGGGCACTGAAGCTTTCTTT.

The V and J genes are TRBV6-4 and TRBJ2-3, with a tentative D call TRBD2 (6 bases). This CDR3 spans 14 amino acids. Germline CDR1 is MRHNA and CDR2 is SNTAGT. V gave up 4 bases and J gave up 1 base, with 9 bases separating them. The CDR3 region is CASSGVAGTDTQYF. The CDR3 DNA sequence: TGTGCCAGCAGTGGGGTAGCGGGCACAGATACGCAGTATTTT.

This chain links TRBV2 with TRBJ1-4, with a possible D match to TRBD1 (5 bases). Between the trimmed V and J ends, which lost 5 bases and 5 bases, there was a span of 9 bases. The CDR3 extends over 13 amino acids. Germline CDR1 SNHLY, CDR2 FYNNEI. CDR3 DNA: TGTGCCAGCAGTAGGGGACCGAATGAAAAACTGTTTTTT. Its translation: CASSRGPNEKLFF.